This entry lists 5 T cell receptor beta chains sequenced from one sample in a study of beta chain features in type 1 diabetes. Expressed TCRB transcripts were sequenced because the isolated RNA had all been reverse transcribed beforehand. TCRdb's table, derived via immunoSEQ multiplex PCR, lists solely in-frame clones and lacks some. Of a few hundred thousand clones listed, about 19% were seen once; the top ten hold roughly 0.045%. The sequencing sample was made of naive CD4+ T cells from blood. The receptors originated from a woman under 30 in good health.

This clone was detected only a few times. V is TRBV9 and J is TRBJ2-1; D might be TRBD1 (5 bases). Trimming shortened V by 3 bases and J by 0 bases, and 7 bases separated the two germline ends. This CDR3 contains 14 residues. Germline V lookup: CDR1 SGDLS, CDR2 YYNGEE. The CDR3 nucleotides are TGTGCCAGCAGCGCGGACACCTCCTACAATGAGCAGTTCTTC. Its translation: CASSADTSYNEQFF.

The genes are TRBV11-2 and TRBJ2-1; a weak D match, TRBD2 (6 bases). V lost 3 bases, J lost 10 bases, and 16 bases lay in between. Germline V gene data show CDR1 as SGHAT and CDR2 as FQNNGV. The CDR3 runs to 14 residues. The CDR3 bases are TGTGCCAGCAGCTTGGGACTCCCCTCACCGGAGCAGTTCTTC. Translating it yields CASSLGLPSPEQFF.

In DNA, the CDR3 is TGTGCCTCCACCCCGGACAGGGTCACCTACGAGCAGTACTTC. Translation: CASTPDRVTYEQYF. The genes are TRBV5-4 and TRBJ2-7, with 8 bases aligning to TRBD1. V was clipped by 10 bases and J by 2 bases; unmatched bases: 11. The germline CDR1 and CDR2 sequences are SGHNT and YYREEE (reference sequence). The CDR3 totals 14 residues.

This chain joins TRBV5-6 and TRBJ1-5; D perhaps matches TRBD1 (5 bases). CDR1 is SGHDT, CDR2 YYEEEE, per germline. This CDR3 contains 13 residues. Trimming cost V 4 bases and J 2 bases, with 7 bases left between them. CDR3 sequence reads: CASSVQGNQPQHF. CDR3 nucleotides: TGTGCCAGCAGCGTACAGGGCAATCAGCCCCAGCATTTT. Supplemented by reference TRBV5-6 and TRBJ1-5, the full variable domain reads DAGVTQSPTHLIKTRGQQVTLRCSPKSGHDTVSWYQQALGQGPQFIFQYYEEEERQRGNFPDRFSGHQFPNYSSELNVNALLLGDSALYLCASSVQGNQPQHFGDGTRLSIL.

This CDR3 reads CASRLNQGGEQFF. The CDR3 DNA is TGTGCCAGCAGATTAAACCAGGGAGGTGAGCAGTTCTTC. The chain is built from TRBV11-2 and TRBJ2-1, with D perhaps TRBD2 (6 bases). The germline gives CDR1 SGHAT, CDR2 FQNNGV. V lost 6 bases and J lost 9, with 15 bases in between. The CDR3 extends over 13 amino acids.